This T cell receptor beta chain was identified in a study of T cell responses to AZD1222 COVID-19 vaccine. The sample holds one count of this clone. The antigen is not known. Broader study findings: Vaccination with two AZD1222 doses was followed by a rise in Spike-specific TCR breadth and depth. The span of vaccine-associated CD4 TCRs extended across spike, with dominance at 160-218 and 743-854.

Libraries were prepared by immunoSEQ multiplex PCR; TCRdb keeps only in-frame clonotypes and omits some of them. Of about 210,000 clones in the sample, around 94% were seen once. The CDR3 has 15 amino acids. V lost 0 bases and J 3 bases, leaving 9 bases between the germline ends. Germline loops: CDR1 MNHEY, CDR2 SVGAGI. This chain uses TRBV6-5 with TRBJ1-5, with D unclear. This TCR was sampled from an adult who received the MenACWY meningococcal vaccine as a control. The sequencing used peripheral blood, collected 28 days after the second dose of the MenACWY control vaccine. CDR3 DNA sequence: TGTGCCAGCAGTTACTCGGCAGATCTCAATCAGCCCCAGCATTTT. This translates into CASSYSADLNQPQHF.